This T cell receptor (beta chain) is from a study of cytomegalovirus exposure and HLA in healthy donors. General study results and limits: Within an earlier analysis, most TCR beta V segments proved productive either about 87% or about 30% of the time.

Trimming cost V 0 bases and J 6 bases, with 12 bases left between them. The CDR3 contains 15 residues. The germline CDR1 and CDR2 sequences are LNHNV and YYDKDF (reference sequence). A multiplex PCR was run with 60 Vbeta primers and 13 Jbeta primers. Sequencing used immunoSEQ multiplex PCR; TCRdb keeps in-frame clones, though not all of them. The table for this sample gives 100,000 to 150,000 clones. Turning to this clone: Antigen unknown.

Sequenced sample: PBMCs. The sequence was collected from a man in his late teens or twenties in good health and CMV-seronegative. V usage is TRBV15 and J usage is TRBJ2-1; D ambiguous. The CDR3 DNA reads TGTGCCACCAGCAGAGAGAGTGGTCGCGCCAATGAGCAGTTCTTC. Protein product: CATSRESGRANEQFF. Variable domain in full (rest from reference TRBV15 and TRBJ2-1): DAMVIQNPRYQVTQFGKPVTLSCSQTLNHNVMYWYQQKSSQAPKLLFHYYDKDFNNEADTPDNFQSRRPNTSFCFLDIRSPGLGDTAMYLCATSRESGRANEQFFGPGTRLTVL.